Listed below are T cell receptor beta chains from one sample, sequenced in a study of CD8 T cells in ankylosing spondylitis. Using its own MiXCR run on the 5' RACE reads, TCRdb lists one record per CDR3 protein. The data hold some 130,000 distinct CDR3 sequences, with roughly 7.7% observed a single time. The sample consisted of synovial fluid, either unsorted or a sorted T cell fraction (not recorded which). The receptors were gathered from a male donor with ankylosing spondylitis. Both conserved end residues are part of each CDR3. The D gene is left open where the match is weak. Part of the rows lack a size; the others show once, few, many or a class for expanded clones.

J,D,V,size,DNA,CDR3
TRBJ2-3,TRBD2,TRBV5-1,many,TGCGCCAGCAGCTTACCTTTAGCGGGAGCTAGCACAGATACGCAGTATTTT,CASSLPLAGASTDTQYF
TRBJ1-5,TRBD1,TRBV20-1,many,TGCAGTGCTAGACCCGGGACAGGGGCAAGGCAGCCCCAGCATTTT,CSARPGTGARQPQHF
TRBJ2-7,.,TRBV5-5,many,TGTGCCAGCAGCTTGGAACAGTTTTACGAGCAGTACTTC,CASSLEQFYEQYF
TRBJ2-1,.,TRBV4-2,.,TGTGCCAGCAGCCAAGGGCTAGCGACGGTGAATGAGCAGTTCTTC,CASSQGLATVNEQFF
TRBJ2-5,TRBD2,TRBV7-9,.,TGTGCCAGCAGCTCCGGACTAGCGGGAGTTTCGGAGACCCAGTACTTC,CASSSGLAGVSETQYF
TRBJ2-6,.,TRBV5-1,.,TGCGCCAGCCGGGATGGGGCTGGGGCCAACGTCCTGACTTTC,CASRDGAGANVLTF
TRBJ1-5,.,TRBV9,many,TGTGCCAGCAGCACAGACAGCGATCAGCCCCAGCATTTT,CASSTDSDQPQHF
TRBJ1-6,TRBD1,TRBV6-1,.,TGTGCCAGCAACGGACAGGGGTTGGAATCACCCCTCCACTTT,CASNGQGLESPLHF
TRBJ1-6,TRBD1,TRBV6-1,few,TGTGCCAGCAGTGAGGGGACAGGGGTTTCACCCCTCCACTTT,CASSEGTGVSPLHF
TRBJ2-3,.,TRBV29-1,few,TGCAGCGCCACCCTCCGGGATACGCAGTATTTT,CSATLRDTQYF
TRBJ1-2,.,TRBV2,.,TGTGCCAGCAGGCGGGATGTCGGCTACACCTTC,CASRRDVGYTF
TRBJ2-7,.,TRBV7-8,few,TGTGCCAGCGGGGTCGGGTGGGACTACGAGCAGTACTTC,CASGVGWDYEQYF
TRBJ2-6,.,TRBV6-2/TRBV6-3,many,TGTGCCAGCAGACAGGGAAGGATACCTTCTGGGGCCAACGTCCTGACTTTC,CASRQGRIPSGANVLTF
TRBJ2-3,.,TRBV20-1,many,TGCAGTGCTGGCAGGGTCCCAGATACGCAGTATTTT,CSAGRVPDTQYF
TRBJ2-3,.,TRBV20-1,many,TGCAGTGCTAGAGATCCGGCGGCCACAGGGCGATTGACAGATACGCAGTATTTT,CSARDPAATGRLTDTQYF
TRBJ2-3,.,TRBV7-2,.,TGTGCCAGCAGCTATGGGGGTACGCAGTATTTT,CASSYGGTQYF
TRBJ2-7,TRBD1,TRBV28,many,TGTGCCAGCAGACGGGACAGGGGCGGCTACGAGCAGTACTTC,CASRRDRGGYEQYF
TRBJ2-3,.,TRBV7-2,many,TGTGCCAGCAGCTTAGTTGTTCGGGGAGGCACAGATACGCAGTATTTT,CASSLVVRGGTDTQYF
TRBJ1-5,.,TRBV6-5,.,TGTGCCAGCAGTTACGACGGCAGCAGCAATCAGCCCCAGCATTTT,CASSYDGSSNQPQHF
TRBJ1-2,.,TRBV12-3/TRBV12-4,many,TGTGCCAGCAGTCCCGGCTTGGGGGTGGGCTATGGCTACACCTTC,CASSPGLGVGYGYTF
TRBJ1-6,.,TRBV12-3/TRBV12-4,few,TGTGCCAGCAGTTTATACAAAGGCTCACCCCTCCACTTT,CASSLYKGSPLHF
TRBJ2-7,.,TRBV24-1,few,TGTGCCACCAGTGATTTGGGGGGGTACGAGCAGTACTTC,CATSDLGGYEQYF